Included here is one TCR beta chain sequence, with context. Its antigen is as yet unknown. Germline values: CDR1 SGHNT, CDR2 YENEEA. V lost 4 bases to trimming and J lost 4 bases; unmatched junction nucleotides: 10. This CDR3 is built from 16 residues. A template switching step contributed a universal primer site, while unique molecular identifiers were present in the cDNA. One entry per CDR3 protein, called by TCRdb with MiXCR from the 5' RACE reads. The sample includes approximately 1.8 million distinct CDR3 sequences, about 32% of them seen just once. Only healthy Caucasians were included as donors. The data stem from a study of identical twins. Overall study findings and caveats: Memory repertoires lacked the insertion deficit that abundant cord blood beta clonotypes showed.

The sequencing input was cord blood. The clonotype originates from a newborn girl in good health. The chain combines TRBV11-3 with TRBJ2-1, with 7 bases identical to TRBD2. The CDR3 DNA reads TGTGCCAGCAGCTCCCGACCCGGGACTAAATACAATGAGCAGTTCTTC. It yields the protein CASSSRPGTKYNEQFF.